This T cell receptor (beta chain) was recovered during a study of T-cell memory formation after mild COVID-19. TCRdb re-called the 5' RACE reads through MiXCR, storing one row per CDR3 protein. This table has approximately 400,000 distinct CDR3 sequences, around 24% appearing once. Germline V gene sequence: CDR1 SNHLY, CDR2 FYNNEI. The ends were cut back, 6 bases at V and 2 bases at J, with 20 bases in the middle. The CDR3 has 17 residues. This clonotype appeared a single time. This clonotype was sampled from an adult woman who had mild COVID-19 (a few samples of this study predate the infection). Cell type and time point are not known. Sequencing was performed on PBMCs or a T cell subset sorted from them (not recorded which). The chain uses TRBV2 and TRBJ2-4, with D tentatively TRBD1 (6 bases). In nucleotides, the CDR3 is TGTGCCAGCAGGAGCGTGACAGGCGTCGATCCCAAAAACATTCAGTACTTC. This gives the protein CASRSVTGVDPKNIQYF.